This T cell receptor beta chain was identified in a study of T cells after yellow fever vaccination. The study, taken as a whole, reports: Compared with primary, the secondary response was weaker and peaked at day 5, not 15. Researchers cautioned that FACS-sorted repertoires could harbor abundant clonotypes contaminating from the bulk population.

Making TCR cDNA involved 5'RACE template switching, which added UMIs and a universal primer site. MiXCR was run by TCRdb on the 5' RACE reads, yielding one entry per CDR3 protein. The profile shows 200,000 to 300,000 distinct CDR3 sequences, 5.5% to 8.5% of them singletons. This CDR3 region has 14 residues. CDR1 SGHRS and CDR2 YFSETQ come from the germline V gene. Details on this clonotype: Antigen: not known. The junction shows a germline mismatch at one end, possibly a read error.

The specimen comprised CD4+ T cells sorted from PBMCs, sampled on the day of the yellow fever booster vaccination. The source of this sequence is a young man who received the YFV17D yellow fever vaccine. The V gene is TRBV5-1, the J gene TRBJ2-7; D gene ambiguous. Written as DNA, the CDR3 is TGCGCCAGCAGCTTGGCACGTCTCTCCCACGAGCAGTACTTC. Translated, it gives CASSLARLSHEQYF.